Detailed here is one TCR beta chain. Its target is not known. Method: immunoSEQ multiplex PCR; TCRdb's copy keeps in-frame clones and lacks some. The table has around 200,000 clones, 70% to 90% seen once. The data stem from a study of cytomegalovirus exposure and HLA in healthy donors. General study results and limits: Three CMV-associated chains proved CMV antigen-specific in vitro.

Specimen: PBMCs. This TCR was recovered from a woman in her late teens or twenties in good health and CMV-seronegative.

The CDR3 here is CASSLELIGETATNEKLFF. CDR3 in DNA: TGTGCCAGCAGCTTAGAGCTCATCGGAGAAACTGCAACTAATGAAAAACTGTTTTTT. The chain is built from TRBV7-8 and TRBJ1-4, with no clear D. V was cut by 1 base and J by 0 bases, with 18 bases left in between. Germline CDR1 SGHVS, CDR2 FQNEAQ. This CDR3 contains 19 residues.